This record concerns one TCR beta chain sequence. What it binds is unknown. The sample originates from a study of T cells after yellow fever vaccination. General study findings and limits: Though weaker, the secondary response peaked faster, on day 5 versus 15. Repertoires obtained by FACS sorting could include abundant clonotypes that entered as contaminants from the bulk population. The booster response re-showed most primary clones: approximately 95% CD4, approximately 90% CD8.

TCRdb re-derived calls from the 5' RACE reads in MiXCR, one entry per CDR3 protein. This table holds 100,000 to 150,000 distinct CDR3 sequences, about 8.4% found once. Sequences were derived from CD8+ T cells sorted from PBMCs, sampled on the day of the yellow fever booster vaccination. This TCR came from a man aged 18 to 29 who received the YFV17D yellow fever vaccine.

CDR3 DNA sequence: TGTGCCAGCAGGGGTAGGGCGGCAGATACGCAGTATTTT. Its protein product is CASRGRAADTQYF. The gene calls are TRBV9 and TRBJ2-3, with D unresolved. Trimming removed 5 bases at V and 4 bases at J, with 11 bases between. Germline CDR1 is SGDLS and CDR2 is YYNGEE. The CDR3 extends over 13 amino acids.